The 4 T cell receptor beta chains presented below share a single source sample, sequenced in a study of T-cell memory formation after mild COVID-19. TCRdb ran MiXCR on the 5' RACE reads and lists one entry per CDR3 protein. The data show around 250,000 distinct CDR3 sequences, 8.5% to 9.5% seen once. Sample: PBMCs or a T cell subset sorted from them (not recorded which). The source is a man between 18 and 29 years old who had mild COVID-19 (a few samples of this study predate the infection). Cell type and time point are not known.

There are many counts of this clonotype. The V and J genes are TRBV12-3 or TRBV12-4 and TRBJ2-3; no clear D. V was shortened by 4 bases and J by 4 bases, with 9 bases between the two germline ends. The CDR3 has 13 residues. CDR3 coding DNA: TGTGCCAGCAGTTCTTCAGGAGCAGATACGCAGTATTTT. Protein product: CASSSSGADTQYF.

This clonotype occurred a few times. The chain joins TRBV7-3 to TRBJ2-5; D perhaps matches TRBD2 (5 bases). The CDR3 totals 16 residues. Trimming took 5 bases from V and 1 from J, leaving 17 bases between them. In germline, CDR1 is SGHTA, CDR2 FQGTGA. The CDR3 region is CASSREGDTIQETQYF. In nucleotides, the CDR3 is TGTGCCAGCAGCCGTGAGGGCGATACGATCCAAGAGACCCAGTACTTC.

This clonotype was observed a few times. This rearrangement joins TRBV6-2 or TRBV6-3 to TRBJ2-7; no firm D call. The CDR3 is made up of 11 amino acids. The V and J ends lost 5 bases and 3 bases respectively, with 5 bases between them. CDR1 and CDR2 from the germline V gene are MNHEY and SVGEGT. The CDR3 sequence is CASSQSYEQYV. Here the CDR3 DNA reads TGTGCCAGCAGTCAGAGCTACGAGCAGTACGTC.

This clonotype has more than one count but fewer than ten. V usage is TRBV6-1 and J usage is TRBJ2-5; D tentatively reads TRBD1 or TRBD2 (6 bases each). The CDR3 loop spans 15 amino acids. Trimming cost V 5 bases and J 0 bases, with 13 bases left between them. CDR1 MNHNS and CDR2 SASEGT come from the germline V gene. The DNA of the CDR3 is TGTGCCAGCAGTCGGGGGCTGCGGCACCAAGAGACCCAGTACTTC. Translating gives CASSRGLRHQETQYF.